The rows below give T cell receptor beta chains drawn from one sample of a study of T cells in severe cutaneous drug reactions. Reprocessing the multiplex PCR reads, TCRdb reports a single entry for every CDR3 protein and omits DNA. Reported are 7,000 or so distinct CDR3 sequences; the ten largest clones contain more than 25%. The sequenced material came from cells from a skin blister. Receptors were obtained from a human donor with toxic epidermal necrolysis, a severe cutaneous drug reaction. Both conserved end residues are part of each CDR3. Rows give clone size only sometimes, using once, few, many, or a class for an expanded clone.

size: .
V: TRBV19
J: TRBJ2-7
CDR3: CASNAGESYEQYF

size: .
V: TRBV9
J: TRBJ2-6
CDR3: CASGTSGANVLTF

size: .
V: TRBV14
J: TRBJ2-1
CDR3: CASSQIGGGRADEQFF

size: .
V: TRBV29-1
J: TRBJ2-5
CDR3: CSAPTVDRTQYF

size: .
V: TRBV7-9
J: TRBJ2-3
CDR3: CASSLVETSTDTQYF

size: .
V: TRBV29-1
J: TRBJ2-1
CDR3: CSVYATVNEQFF

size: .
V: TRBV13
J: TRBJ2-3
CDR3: CASSYPQGFALPDTQYF

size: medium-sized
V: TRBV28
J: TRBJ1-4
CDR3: CASSYRGLVEKLFF

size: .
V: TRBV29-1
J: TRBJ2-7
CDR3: CSVVDSYEQYF

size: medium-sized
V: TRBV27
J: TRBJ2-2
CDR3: CASISGSGGGELFF

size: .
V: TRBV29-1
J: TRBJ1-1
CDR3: CSANRGVTEAFF

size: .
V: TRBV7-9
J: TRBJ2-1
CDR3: CASSPGTSGINEQFF

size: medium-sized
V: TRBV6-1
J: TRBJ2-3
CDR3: CASSDWGVTDTQYF

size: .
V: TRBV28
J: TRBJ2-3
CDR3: CASSFGGWGGSTDTQYF

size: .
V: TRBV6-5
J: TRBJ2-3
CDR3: CASSFSSSGRTDTQYF

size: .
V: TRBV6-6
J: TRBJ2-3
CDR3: CATNPQEHTDTQYF

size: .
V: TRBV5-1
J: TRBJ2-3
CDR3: CASSLERAGGAPDTQYF

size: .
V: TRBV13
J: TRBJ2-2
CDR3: CASSFAVAGVTGELFF

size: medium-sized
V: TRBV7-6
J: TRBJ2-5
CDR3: CASSLGDWSLQETQYF

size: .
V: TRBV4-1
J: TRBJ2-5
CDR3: CASSQTGRGETQYF